A selection of T cell receptor beta chains follows, all from one sample in a study of cytomegalovirus exposure and HLA in healthy donors. The method was immunoSEQ multiplex PCR; TCRdb's version includes in-frame clones alone and lacks a portion of them. The sample includes fewer than 60,000 clones. Sequencing input: PBMCs. The source of these receptors is a woman between 25 and 40 years old in good health and CMV-seropositive. Both conserved end residues are part of each CDR3. The D gene is left open where the match is weak.

v_call: TRBV6-4; j_call: TRBJ2-3; d_call: .; cdr3_aa: CASSLTRGGRDTQYF; cdr3_nt: TGTGCCAGCAGCTTGACTAGGGGGGGCCGGGATACGCAGTATTTT
v_call: TRBV6-1; j_call: TRBJ2-1; d_call: .; cdr3_aa: CASTNLDYYNEQFF; cdr3_nt: TGTGCCAGCACTAATCTCGACTACTACAATGAGCAGTTCTTC
v_call: TRBV19; j_call: TRBJ2-3; d_call: .; cdr3_aa: CASSTPDSAPDTQYF; cdr3_nt: TGTGCCAGTAGTACCCCCGACTCAGCGCCAGATACGCAGTATTTT
v_call: TRBV5-6; j_call: TRBJ2-1; d_call: .; cdr3_aa: CASSSTADYHEQFF; cdr3_nt: TGTGCCAGCAGCTCGACGGCGGACTACCATGAGCAGTTCTTC
v_call: TRBV5-1; j_call: TRBJ2-3; d_call: .; cdr3_aa: CASSLMPNRYLPDTQYF; cdr3_nt: TGCGCCAGCAGCTTGATGCCGAACAGGTACCTCCCAGATACGCAGTATTTT
v_call: TRBV18; j_call: TRBJ1-5; d_call: .; cdr3_aa: CASSPAAASNQPQHF; cdr3_nt: TGTGCCAGCTCACCCGCGGCGGCAAGCAATCAGCCCCAGCATTTT
v_call: TRBV18; j_call: TRBJ2-7; d_call: .; cdr3_aa: CASSPQESYEQYF; cdr3_nt: TGTGCCAGCTCACCACAGGAGTCCTACGAGCAGTACTTC
v_call: TRBV6-1; j_call: TRBJ2-7; d_call: .; cdr3_aa: CASLRSGVVYEQYF; cdr3_nt: TGTGCCAGCTTGCGTTCAGGGGTAGTTTACGAGCAGTACTTC
v_call: TRBV5-1; j_call: TRBJ2-7; d_call: .; cdr3_aa: CASREVAQQTYEQYF; cdr3_nt: TGCGCCAGCAGAGAGGTAGCCCAGCAGACTTACGAGCAGTACTTC
v_call: TRBV9; j_call: TRBJ2-2; d_call: TRBD2; cdr3_aa: CATASGMNTGELFF; cdr3_nt: TGTGCCACCGCAAGCGGGATGAACACCGGGGAGCTGTTTTTT
v_call: TRBV5-1; j_call: TRBJ1-2; d_call: .; cdr3_aa: CASSFGSYGYTF; cdr3_nt: TGCGCCAGCAGCTTCGGGAGCTATGGCTACACCTTC
v_call: TRBV7-9; j_call: TRBJ1-2; d_call: .; cdr3_aa: CASSLGAANYGYTF; cdr3_nt: TGTGCCAGCAGCTTAGGGGCCGCTAACTATGGCTACACCTTC
v_call: TRBV4-1; j_call: TRBJ2-7; d_call: TRBD1; cdr3_aa: CASSSTGDEQYF; cdr3_nt: TGCGCCAGCAGCTCGACAGGGGACGAGCAGTACTTC
v_call: TRBV23-1; j_call: TRBJ1-2; d_call: .; cdr3_aa: CASSQSTTNYGYTF; cdr3_nt: TGCGCCAGCAGTCAATCGACAACTAACTATGGCTACACCTTC
v_call: TRBV4-2; j_call: TRBJ2-1; d_call: TRBD2; cdr3_aa: CASSQEATSGGTIIQIEQFF; cdr3_nt: TGTGCCAGCAGCCAAGAGGCGACTAGCGGGGGGACTATCATACAAATTGAGCAGTTCTTC
v_call: TRBV6-6; j_call: TRBJ1-3; d_call: .; cdr3_aa: CASSYQGPGNTIYF; cdr3_nt: TGTGCCAGCAGTTACCAGGGGCCTGGAAACACCATATATTTT
v_call: TRBV7-9; j_call: TRBJ1-1; d_call: .; cdr3_aa: CASSVSPIQGVEAFF; cdr3_nt: TGTGCCAGCAGCGTCAGTCCAATACAGGGTGTTGAAGCTTTCTTT
v_call: TRBV6-1; j_call: TRBJ2-7; d_call: .; cdr3_aa: CASSERRGGYEQYF; cdr3_nt: TGTGCCAGCAGTGAAAGGCGGGGCGGCTACGAGCAGTACTTC
v_call: TRBV30; j_call: TRBJ2-7; d_call: .; cdr3_aa: CAWSVGRGWANEQYF; cdr3_nt: TGTGCCTGGAGTGTAGGGCGGGGCTGGGCTAACGAGCAGTACTTC
v_call: TRBV18; j_call: TRBJ2-5; d_call: .; cdr3_aa: CASSPPSRGQETQYF; cdr3_nt: TGTGCCAGCTCACCACCTAGCAGGGGCCAAGAGACCCAGTACTTC
v_call: TRBV15; j_call: TRBJ2-5; d_call: .; cdr3_aa: CATSGWRIEETQYF; cdr3_nt: TGTGCCACCAGCGGATGGAGAATAGAGGAGACCCAGTACTTC
v_call: TRBV7-9; j_call: TRBJ2-1; d_call: .; cdr3_aa: CASGSDYQSYNEQFF; cdr3_nt: TGTGCCAGCGGCTCGGACTACCAGTCCTACAATGAGCAGTTCTTC
v_call: TRBV5-1; j_call: TRBJ2-7; d_call: TRBD1; cdr3_aa: CASSYTGGPPYEQYF; cdr3_nt: TGCGCCAGCAGCTATACAGGGGGGCCCCCCTACGAGCAGTACTTC
v_call: TRBV2; j_call: TRBJ2-1; d_call: .; cdr3_aa: CASRSGGSNEQFF; cdr3_nt: TGTGCCAGCAGGAGCGGAGGGTCCAATGAGCAGTTCTTC
v_call: TRBV29-1; j_call: TRBJ2-2; d_call: TRBD1; cdr3_aa: CSVGQGSGELFF; cdr3_nt: TGCAGCGTTGGACAGGGATCCGGGGAGCTGTTTTTT
v_call: TRBV5-4; j_call: TRBJ2-7; d_call: TRBD2; cdr3_aa: CASSLGPTSGPYEQYF; cdr3_nt: TGTGCCAGCAGCTTGGGACCGACTAGCGGCCCGTACGAGCAGTACTTC
v_call: TRBV14; j_call: TRBJ2-7; d_call: .; cdr3_aa: CASSQDRGPSEQYF; cdr3_nt: TGTGCCAGCAGCCAAGACAGGGGACCCTCCGAGCAGTACTTC
v_call: TRBV19; j_call: TRBJ1-2; d_call: .; cdr3_aa: CASSTAPGVFGYTF; cdr3_nt: TGTGCCAGTAGTACTGCCCCCGGGGTTTTTGGCTACACCTTC
v_call: TRBV5-1; j_call: TRBJ2-7; d_call: TRBD1; cdr3_aa: CASSSGTGLYEQYF; cdr3_nt: TGCGCCAGCAGCTCCGGGACAGGGTTGTACGAGCAGTACTTC
v_call: TRBV10-2; j_call: TRBJ2-7; d_call: TRBD1; cdr3_aa: CASSGTGTANYEQYF; cdr3_nt: TGCGCCAGCAGTGGGACCGGGACAGCAAACTACGAGCAGTACTTC
v_call: TRBV18; j_call: TRBJ2-3; d_call: TRBD1; cdr3_aa: CASSVLGQGAEDTQYF; cdr3_nt: TGTGCCAGCTCAGTGTTGGGACAGGGGGCGGAGGATACGCAGTATTTT
v_call: TRBV7-6; j_call: TRBJ2-7; d_call: .; cdr3_aa: CASSPNFGGGYEQYF; cdr3_nt: TGTGCCAGCAGCCCCAACTTTGGTGGGGGGTACGAGCAGTACTTC
v_call: TRBV2; j_call: TRBJ1-1; d_call: TRBD1; cdr3_aa: CASNWDRQGAGTEAFF; cdr3_nt: TGTGCCAGCAATTGGGATCGACAGGGGGCAGGTACTGAAGCTTTCTTT
v_call: TRBV6-6; j_call: TRBJ1-2; d_call: .; cdr3_aa: CASFSSGGGYGYTF; cdr3_nt: TGTGCCAGCTTCTCATCCGGGGGGGGCTATGGCTACACCTTC
v_call: TRBV29-1; j_call: TRBJ2-5; d_call: .; cdr3_aa: CSVEWDSRGETQYF; cdr3_nt: TGCAGCGTTGAATGGGACTCCCGGGGGGAGACCCAGTACTTC
v_call: TRBV7-9; j_call: TRBJ1-2; d_call: .; cdr3_aa: CASSTTANYGYTF; cdr3_nt: TGTGCCAGCAGCACGACAGCTAACTATGGCTACACCTTC
v_call: TRBV4-2; j_call: TRBJ2-1; d_call: TRBD2; cdr3_aa: CASSQEGRGDEQFF; cdr3_nt: TGTGCCAGCAGCCAAGAAGGGAGGGGCGATGAGCAGTTCTTC
v_call: TRBV10-3; j_call: TRBJ1-5; d_call: .; cdr3_aa: CAISPRSNQPQHF; cdr3_nt: TGTGCCATCAGCCCCAGGTCCAATCAGCCCCAGCATTTT
v_call: TRBV19; j_call: TRBJ1-4; d_call: TRBD1; cdr3_aa: CASTPVQGGEKLFF; cdr3_nt: TGTGCCAGTACCCCAGTCCAGGGGGGTGAAAAACTGTTTTTT
v_call: TRBV6-5; j_call: TRBJ1-1; d_call: .; cdr3_aa: CASSYSWGRTEAFF; cdr3_nt: TGTGCCAGCAGTTACTCGTGGGGCAGGACTGAAGCTTTCTTT
v_call: TRBV7-9; j_call: TRBJ2-7; d_call: TRBD2; cdr3_aa: CASSSWSGASSYEQYF; cdr3_nt: TGTGCCAGCAGCTCGTGGAGCGGGGCGAGCTCCTACGAGCAGTACTTC
v_call: TRBV5-4; j_call: TRBJ1-1; d_call: .; cdr3_aa: CASSTDGVSKDTEAFF; cdr3_nt: TGTGCCAGCAGCACCGACGGGGTTTCCAAGGACACTGAAGCTTTCTTT
v_call: TRBV6-1; j_call: TRBJ2-7; d_call: TRBD1; cdr3_aa: CASSVTQGPTSDYEQYF; cdr3_nt: TGTGCCAGCAGTGTGACACAGGGGCCAACTTCCGATTACGAGCAGTACTTC
v_call: TRBV18; j_call: TRBJ2-7; d_call: .; cdr3_aa: CASSPPIRYEQYF; cdr3_nt: TGTGCCAGCTCACCACCGATCCGGTACGAGCAGTACTTC
v_call: TRBV28; j_call: TRBJ1-2; d_call: .; cdr3_aa: CASSLDRGGWNGYTF; cdr3_nt: TGTGCCAGCAGTTTAGATCGCGGGGGGTGGAATGGCTACACCTTC
v_call: TRBV19; j_call: TRBJ2-2; d_call: .; cdr3_aa: CASSFRGSNTGELFF; cdr3_nt: TGTGCCAGTTCTTTTCGGGGGAGTAACACCGGGGAGCTGTTTTTT
v_call: TRBV5-6; j_call: TRBJ2-3; d_call: .; cdr3_aa: CASSLASRGSTDTQYF; cdr3_nt: TGTGCCAGCAGCTTGGCCTCGCGGGGCAGCACAGATACGCAGTATTTT
v_call: TRBV4-2; j_call: TRBJ2-1; d_call: .; cdr3_aa: CASSQDLDSPVGEQFF; cdr3_nt: TGTGCCAGCAGCCAAGATTTGGATAGCCCCGTTGGTGAGCAGTTCTTC
v_call: TRBV4-1; j_call: TRBJ1-2; d_call: .; cdr3_aa: CASSPPGGTGNYGYTF; cdr3_nt: TGCGCCAGCAGCCCACCCGGGGGGACGGGGAACTATGGCTACACCTTC